Below, one TCR beta chain is given with its context. Its target is unknown. CD4+ T cells specific for antigen were expanded with viral peptide pools by the ViraFEST assay before sequencing. Isolating CD4+ T cells followed about 11 days of culture. A PCR test confirmed that the person had SARS-CoV-2 infection between March and December 2020. With around 10 ug/ml peptides and about 10 IU/ml IL-2, approximately 2.1 million PBMC per well were cultured. It was an HIV-1 Nef peptide pool that made up the negative control culture. This sample was included in a study of vaccination effects on CD4 cells after COVID-19. Turning to the study itself: Sampling occurred 16 days and one week pre-vaccination in two convalescent patients.

Libraries were prepared by immunoSEQ multiplex PCR; TCRdb keeps only in-frame clonotypes and omits some of them. The sample yields tens of thousands of clones, more than 75% seen once. The clonotype was recovered from a human donor who had a prior SARS-CoV-2 infection. The input for sequencing was CD4+ T cells from PBMCs cultured with HIV peptides, taken before COVID-19 vaccination. Subset specified: HIV-1 Nef peptide pool negative control/reference culture.

The CDR3 is CASSQDPAGNIQYF. The DNA for the CDR3 is TGCGCCAGCAGCCAAGATCCCGCAGGGAACATTCAGTACTTC. The rearrangement links TRBV4-1 to TRBJ2-4; D might be TRBD1 (5 bases). The V end was cut by 0 bases, the J end by 7 bases, with 10 bases between. The CDR3 has 14 residues. Germline CDR1 and CDR2: MGHRA and YSYEKL.